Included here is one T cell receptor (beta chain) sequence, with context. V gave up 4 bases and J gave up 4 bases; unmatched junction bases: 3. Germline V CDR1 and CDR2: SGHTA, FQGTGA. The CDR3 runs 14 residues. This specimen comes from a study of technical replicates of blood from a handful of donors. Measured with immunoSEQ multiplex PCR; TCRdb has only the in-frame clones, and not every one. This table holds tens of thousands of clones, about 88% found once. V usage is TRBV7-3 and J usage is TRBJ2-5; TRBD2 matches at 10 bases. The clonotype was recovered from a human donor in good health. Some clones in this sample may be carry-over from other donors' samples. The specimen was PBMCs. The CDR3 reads CASSSSGSGETQYF. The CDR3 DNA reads TGTGCCAGCAGCTCTAGCGGGAGCGGAGAGACCCAGTACTTC. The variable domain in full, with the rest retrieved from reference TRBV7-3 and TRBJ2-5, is GAGVSQTPSNKVTEKGKYVELRCDPISGHTALYWYRQSLGQGPEFLIYFQGTGAADDSGLPNDRFFAVRPEGSVSTLKIQRTERGDSAVYLCASSSSGSGETQYFGPGTRLLVL.